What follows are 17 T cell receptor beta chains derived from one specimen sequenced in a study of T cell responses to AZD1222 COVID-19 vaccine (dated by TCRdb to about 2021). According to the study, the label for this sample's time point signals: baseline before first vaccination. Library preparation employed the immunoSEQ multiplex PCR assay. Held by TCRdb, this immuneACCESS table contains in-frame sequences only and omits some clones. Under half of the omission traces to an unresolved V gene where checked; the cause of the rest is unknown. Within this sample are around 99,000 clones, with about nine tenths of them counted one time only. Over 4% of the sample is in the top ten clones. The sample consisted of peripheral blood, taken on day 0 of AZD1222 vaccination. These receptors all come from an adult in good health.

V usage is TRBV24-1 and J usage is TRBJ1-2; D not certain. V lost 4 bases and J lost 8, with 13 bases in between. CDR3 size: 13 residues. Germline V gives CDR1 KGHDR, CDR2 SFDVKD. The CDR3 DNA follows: TGTGCCACCAGTGACCCCGTTTCACACGGCTACACCTTC. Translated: CATSDPVSHGYTF.

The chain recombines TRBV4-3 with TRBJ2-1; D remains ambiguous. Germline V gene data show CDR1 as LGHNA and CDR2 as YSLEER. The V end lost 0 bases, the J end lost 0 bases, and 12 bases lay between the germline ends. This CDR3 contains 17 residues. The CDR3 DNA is TGCGCCAGCAGCCAAGATCCCGAGCGAACCTCCTACAATGAGCAGTTCTTC. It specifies CASSQDPERTSYNEQFF.

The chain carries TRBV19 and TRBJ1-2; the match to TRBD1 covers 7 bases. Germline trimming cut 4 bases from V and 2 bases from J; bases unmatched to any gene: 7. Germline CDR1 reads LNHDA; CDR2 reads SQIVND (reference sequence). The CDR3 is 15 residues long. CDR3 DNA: TGTGCCAGTAGTAGACAACCGGGACAGAACTATGGCTACACCTTC. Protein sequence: CASSRQPGQNYGYTF. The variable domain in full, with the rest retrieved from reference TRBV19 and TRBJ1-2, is DGGITQSPKYLFRKEGQNVTLSCEQNLNHDAMYWYRQDPGQGLRLIYYSQIVNDFQKGDIAEGYSVSREKKESFPLTVTSAQKNPTAFYLCASSRQPGQNYGYTFGSGTRLTVV.

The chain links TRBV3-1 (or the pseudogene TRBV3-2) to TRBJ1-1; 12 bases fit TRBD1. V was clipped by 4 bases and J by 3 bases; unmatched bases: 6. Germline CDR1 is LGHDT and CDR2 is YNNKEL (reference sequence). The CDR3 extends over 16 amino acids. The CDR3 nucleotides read TGTGCCAGCAGCCCAGGGACAGGGGGCGTTTACACTGAAGCTTTCTTT. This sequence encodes CASSPGTGGVYTEAFF.

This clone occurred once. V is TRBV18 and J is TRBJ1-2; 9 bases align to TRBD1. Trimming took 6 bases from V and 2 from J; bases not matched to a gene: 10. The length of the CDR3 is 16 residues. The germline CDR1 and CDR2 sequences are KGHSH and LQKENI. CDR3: CASSPGTGRRNYGYTF. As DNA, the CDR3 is TGTGCCAGCTCTCCTGGGACAGGGAGGAGGAACTATGGCTACACCTTC.

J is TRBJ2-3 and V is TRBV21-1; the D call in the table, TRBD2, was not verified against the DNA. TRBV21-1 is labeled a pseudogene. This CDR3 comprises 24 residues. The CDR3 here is CASSNPNGPLAGVGGGLDPDTQYF. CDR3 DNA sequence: TGTGCCAGCAGCAACCCGAACGGCCCCCTAGCGGGAGTGGGGGGCGGCCTGGATCCAGATACGCAGTATTTT.

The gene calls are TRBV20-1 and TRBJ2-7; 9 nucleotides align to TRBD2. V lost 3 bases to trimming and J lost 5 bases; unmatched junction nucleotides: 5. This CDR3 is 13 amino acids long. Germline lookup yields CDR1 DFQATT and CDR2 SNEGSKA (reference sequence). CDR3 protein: CSASELAGNEQYF. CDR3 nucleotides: TGCAGTGCTAGTGAGCTAGCGGGAAACGAGCAGTACTTC.

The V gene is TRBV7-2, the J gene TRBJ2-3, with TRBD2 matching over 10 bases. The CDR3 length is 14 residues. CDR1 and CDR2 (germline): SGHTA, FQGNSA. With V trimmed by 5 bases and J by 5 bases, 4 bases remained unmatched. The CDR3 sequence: CASSDRTSGDTQYF. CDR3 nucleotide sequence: TGTGCCAGCAGCGACCGGACTAGCGGAGATACGCAGTATTTT.

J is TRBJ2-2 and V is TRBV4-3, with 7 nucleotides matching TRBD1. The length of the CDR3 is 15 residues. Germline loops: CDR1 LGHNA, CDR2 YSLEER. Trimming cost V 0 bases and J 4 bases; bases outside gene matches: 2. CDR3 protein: CASSQETGSTGELFF. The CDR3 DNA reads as TGCGCCAGCAGCCAAGAGACAGGGAGCACCGGGGAGCTGTTTTTT.

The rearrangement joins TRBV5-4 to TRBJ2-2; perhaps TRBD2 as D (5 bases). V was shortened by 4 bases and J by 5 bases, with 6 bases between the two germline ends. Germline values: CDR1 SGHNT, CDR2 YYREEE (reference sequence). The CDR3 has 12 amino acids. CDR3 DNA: TGTGCCAGCAGCCGGGATACCGGGGAGCTGTTTTTT. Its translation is CASSRDTGELFF.

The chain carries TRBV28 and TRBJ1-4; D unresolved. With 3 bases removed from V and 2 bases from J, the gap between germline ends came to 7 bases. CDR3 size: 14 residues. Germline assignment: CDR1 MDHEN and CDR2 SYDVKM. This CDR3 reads CASSFIGTNEKLFF. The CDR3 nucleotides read TGTGCCAGCAGTTTTATAGGGACTAATGAAAAACTGTTTTTT.

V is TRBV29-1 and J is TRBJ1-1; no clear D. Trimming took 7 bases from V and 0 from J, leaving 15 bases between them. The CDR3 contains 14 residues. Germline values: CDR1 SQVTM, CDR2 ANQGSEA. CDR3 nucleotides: TGCAGCGCCCTAACCCCGGGTATGAACACTGAAGCTTTCTTT. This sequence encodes CSALTPGMNTEAFF.

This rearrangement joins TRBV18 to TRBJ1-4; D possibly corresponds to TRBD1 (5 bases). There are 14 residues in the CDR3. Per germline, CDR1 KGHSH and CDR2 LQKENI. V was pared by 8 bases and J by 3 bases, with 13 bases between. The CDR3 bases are TGTGCCAGCCGACCCGGACAAGCTAATGAAAAACTGTTTTTT. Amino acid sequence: CASRPGQANEKLFF. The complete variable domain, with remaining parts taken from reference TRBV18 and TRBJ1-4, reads NAGVMQNPRHLVRRRGQEARLRCSPMKGHSHVYWYRQLPEEGLKFMVYLQKENIIDESGMPKERFSAEFPKEGPSILRIQQVVRGDSAAYFCASRPGQANEKLFFGSGTQLSVL.

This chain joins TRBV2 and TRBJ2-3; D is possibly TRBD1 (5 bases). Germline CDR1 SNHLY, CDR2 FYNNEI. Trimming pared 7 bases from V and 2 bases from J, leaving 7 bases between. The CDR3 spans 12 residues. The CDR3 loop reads CASTTATDTQYF. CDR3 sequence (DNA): TGTGCCAGCACGACAGCCACAGATACGCAGTATTTT.

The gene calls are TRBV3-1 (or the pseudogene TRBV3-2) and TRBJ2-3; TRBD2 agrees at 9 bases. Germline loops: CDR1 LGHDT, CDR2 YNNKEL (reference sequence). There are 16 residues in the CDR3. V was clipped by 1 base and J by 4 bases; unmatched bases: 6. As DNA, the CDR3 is TGTGCCAGCAGCCAAGCCCCCGCTAGCGGGGCAGATACGCAGTATTTT. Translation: CASSQAPASGADTQYF.

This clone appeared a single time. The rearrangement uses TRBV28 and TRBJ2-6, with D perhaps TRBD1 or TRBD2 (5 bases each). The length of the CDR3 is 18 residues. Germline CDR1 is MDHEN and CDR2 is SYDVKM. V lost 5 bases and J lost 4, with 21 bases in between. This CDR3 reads CASSLPQGRGSGANVLTF. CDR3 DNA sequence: TGTGCCAGCAGTCTACCCCAGGGCAGAGGGTCCGGGGCCAACGTCCTGACTTTC.

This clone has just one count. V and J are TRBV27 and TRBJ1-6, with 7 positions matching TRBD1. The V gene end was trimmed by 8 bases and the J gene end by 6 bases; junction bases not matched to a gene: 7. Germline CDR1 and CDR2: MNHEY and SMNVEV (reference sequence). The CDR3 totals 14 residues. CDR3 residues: CASGYRGSNSPLHF. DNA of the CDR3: TGTGCCAGCGGGTACAGGGGATCTAATTCACCCCTCCACTTT.